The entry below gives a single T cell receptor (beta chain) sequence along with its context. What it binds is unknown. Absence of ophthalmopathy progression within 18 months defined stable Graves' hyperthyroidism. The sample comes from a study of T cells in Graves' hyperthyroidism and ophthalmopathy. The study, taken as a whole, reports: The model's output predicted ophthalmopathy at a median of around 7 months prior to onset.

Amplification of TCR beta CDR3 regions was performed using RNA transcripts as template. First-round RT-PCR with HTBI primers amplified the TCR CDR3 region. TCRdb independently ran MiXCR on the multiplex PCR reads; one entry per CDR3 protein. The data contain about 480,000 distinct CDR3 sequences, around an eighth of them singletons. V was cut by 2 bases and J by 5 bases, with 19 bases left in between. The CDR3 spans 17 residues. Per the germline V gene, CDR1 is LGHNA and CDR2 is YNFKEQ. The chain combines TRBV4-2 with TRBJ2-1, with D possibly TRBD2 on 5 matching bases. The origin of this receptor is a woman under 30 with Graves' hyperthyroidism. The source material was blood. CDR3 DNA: TGTGCCAGCAGCCAATATGGACTGACCTGGAGAAACAATGAGCAGTTCTTC. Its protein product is CASSQYGLTWRNNEQFF.